The 18 T cell receptor beta chains in this list originate from one sample, sequenced in a study of cytomegalovirus exposure and HLA in healthy donors (dated by TCRdb to 2015 to 2018). The library was built by means of the immunoSEQ multiplex PCR assay. Here the immuneACCESS table is served through TCRdb, limited to in-frame sequences with V and J called. Missing clones are a known gap in these copies; in checked studies unresolved V genes cover under half, and the rest lacks a known reason. The sample table shows about 330,000 clones, and roughly 89% are seen once. The ten largest make up 0.65% to 0.85% of the sample. Material for sequencing was PBMCs. All receptors derive from a woman between 18 and 29 years old in good health and CMV-seronegative.

V and J are TRBV2 and TRBJ2-3; 10 nucleotides agree with TRBD2. The V segment lost 6 bases and the J segment 5 bases; nucleotides outside the gene matches: 5. Germline V gene lookup returns CDR1 SNHLY and CDR2 FYNNEI. The CDR3 extends over 14 amino acids. The CDR3 here is CASRGAGGRDTQYF. CDR3 coding DNA: TGTGCCAGCAGGGGAGCGGGAGGGAGAGATACGCAGTATTTT.

The chain joins TRBV28 to TRBJ2-7, with TRBD1 matching over 8 bases. CDR3 length: 17 amino acids. Per the germline V gene, CDR1 is MDHEN and CDR2 is SYDVKM. V lost 6 bases, J lost 3 bases, and 16 bases stayed unmatched. The chain's CDR3 is CASSSPGTGIRGYEQYF. CDR3 nucleotide sequence: TGTGCCAGCAGCTCTCCCGGGACAGGAATTAGAGGCTACGAGCAGTACTTC.

This chain uses TRBV29-1 with TRBJ2-1, with D maybe TRBD1 (5 bases). Between the trimmed V and J ends, which lost 1 base and 6 bases, there was a span of 10 bases. The CDR3 is 13 amino acids. Germline V gene lookup returns CDR1 SQVTM and CDR2 ANQGSEA. CDR3 residues: CSVEGQNINEQFF. CDR3 in DNA: TGCAGCGTTGAAGGACAGAATATCAATGAGCAGTTCTTC.

The rearrangement links TRBV5-1 to TRBJ1-2; no clear D gene. V lost 2 bases and J 4 bases, leaving 12 bases between the germline ends. Germline V gives CDR1 SGHRS, CDR2 YFSETQ. The CDR3 spans 14 residues. The CDR3 here is CASSFLPGTYGYTF. As DNA, the CDR3 is TGCGCCAGCAGCTTTCTGCCAGGTACCTATGGCTACACCTTC.

V usage is TRBV7-8 and J usage is TRBJ2-1; the match to TRBD2 covers 10 bases. The trim removed 5 bases at V and 5 bases at J, leaving 6 bases unmatched. The germline CDR1 and CDR2 sequences are SGHVS and FQNEAQ. The CDR3 contains 15 residues. The CDR3 sequence: CASSLQREGNNEQFF. CDR3 DNA: TGTGCCAGCAGCCTCCAGCGGGAGGGTAACAATGAGCAGTTCTTC.

The chain recombines TRBV7-2 with TRBJ2-1; possible D gene TRBD1, 6 bases. Trimming left V 5 bases short and J 4 bases short, with 12 bases between. Germline-derived CDR1 and CDR2 are SGHTA and FQGNSA. CDR3 size: 14 residues. For the CDR3, the DNA is TGTGCCAGCAGCCCCGGGACACCTTACAATGAGCAGTTCTTC. It translates to CASSPGTPYNEQFF.

This clone was observed a single time. The chain couples TRBV6-4 to TRBJ1-5; possible D gene TRBD1, 5 bases. This CDR3 is 16 amino acids long. Germline assignment: CDR1 MRHNA and CDR2 SNTAGT. Trimming took 3 bases from V and 3 from J, leaving 15 bases between them. The DNA for the CDR3 is TGTGCCAGCAGTGATCGCGACAGTCGGCCCAATCAGCCCCAGCATTTT. It encodes CASSDRDSRPNQPQHF.

The chain joins TRBV29-1 to TRBJ2-1; D possibly corresponds to TRBD2 (5 bases). V dropped 7 bases and J dropped 0 bases, with 13 bases sitting between them. Germline CDR1 is SQVTM and CDR2 is ANQGSEA. The CDR3 sequence is 14 residues long. Here the CDR3 reads CSGVDSSSYNEQFF. The CDR3, as DNA: TGCAGCGGCGTGGACTCAAGCTCCTACAATGAGCAGTTCTTC.

The chain couples TRBV5-4 to TRBJ2-7, with TRBD1 matching over 7 bases. Losses at the gene ends were 5 bases for V and 5 bases for J; bases not matched to a gene: 7. The length of the CDR3 is 13 residues. The V gene's germline CDR1 is SGHNT and CDR2 YYREEE (reference sequence). The CDR3 DNA sequence: TGTGCCAGCAGACCCGGGACAGAGGACGAGCAGTACTTC. Translating it yields CASRPGTEDEQYF. Drawing the rest from reference TRBV5-4 and TRBJ2-7, the complete variable domain is ETGVTQSPTHLIKTRGQQVTLRCSSQSGHNTVSWYQQALGQGPQFIFQYYREEENGRGNFPPRFSGLQFPNYSSELNVNALELDDSALYLCASRPGTEDEQYFGPGTRLTVT.

The gene calls are TRBV9 and TRBJ1-1, with TRBD1 matching over 7 bases. The CDR3 sequence is 15 residues long. V gave up 4 bases and J gave up 0 bases; unmatched junction bases: 6. Germline V gene lookup returns CDR1 SGDLS and CDR2 YYNGEE. The CDR3 nucleotides read TGTGCCAGCAGCCTTCGGGACAGTATGAACACTGAAGCTTTCTTT. Encoded protein: CASSLRDSMNTEAFF.

The chain links TRBV5-1 to TRBJ2-1; possibly TRBD1 for D (5 bases). Germline lookup yields CDR1 SGHRS and CDR2 YFSETQ. V shed 5 bases and J shed 8 bases, with 20 bases lying between them. The CDR3 totals 15 residues. Here the CDR3 DNA reads TGCGCCAGCAGAGCCGACAGCCACCTCTGGGATGAGCAGTTCTTC. Protein: CASRADSHLWDEQFF.

This rearrangement joins TRBV6-5 to TRBJ2-5, with 8 positions matching TRBD2. Germline V gene sequence: CDR1 MNHEY, CDR2 SVGAGI. The J segment lost 5 bases and the V segment lost 7 bases, leaving 3 bases of the junction unmatched. This CDR3 is built from 12 residues. CDR3 in DNA: TGTGCCAGCAAACCGGGGGGGGAGACCCAGTACTTC. Its translation is CASKPGGETQYF.

The chain employs TRBV28 and TRBJ2-7, with 8 nucleotides matching TRBD2. V lost 7 bases to trimming and J lost 6 bases; unmatched junction nucleotides: 5. There are 12 residues in the CDR3. The V gene's germline CDR1 is MDHEN and CDR2 SYDVKM. CDR3 in amino acids: CASNGLAGEQYF. CDR3 bases: TGTGCCAGCAATGGACTAGCTGGCGAGCAGTACTTC.

This chain uses TRBV29-1 with TRBJ2-5; no firm D call. Germline V CDR1 and CDR2: SQVTM, ANQGSEA. Between the trimmed V and J ends, which lost 8 bases and 1 base, there was a span of 8 bases. The CDR3 extends over 11 amino acids. The CDR3 DNA follows: TGCAGCTGCGGCAGCCAAGAGACCCAGTACTTC. Translated: CSCGSQETQYF.

The rearrangement links TRBV25-1 to TRBJ2-1; 7 nucleotides align to TRBD2. CDR1 and CDR2 (germline): MGHDK, SYGVNS. J was trimmed by 2 bases and V by 7 bases; bases with no gene match: 11. This CDR3 region has 16 residues. The CDR3 DNA is TGTGCCAGCAATCAAGCGGGAATATCCGCCTACAATGAGCAGTTCTTC. Protein product: CASNQAGISAYNEQFF.

The rearrangement links TRBV27 to TRBJ2-1; 9 positions agree with TRBD2. Germline CDR1 reads MNHEY; CDR2 reads SMNVEV (reference sequence). The CDR3 length is 18 residues. V was pared by 2 bases and J by 0 bases, with 8 bases of the junction left unmatched. DNA of the CDR3: TGTGCCAGCAGTTTAAGCCCCCTACTAGCGGGCTCCTACAATGAGCAGTTCTTC. Residues: CASSLSPLLAGSYNEQFF.

The chain has TRBV6-1 and TRBJ2-7; the match to TRBD2 covers 8 bases. The CDR3 is made up of 14 amino acids. CDR1 is MNHNS and CDR2 is SASEGT in the germline V gene. With 4 bases clipped from V and 3 bases from J, the junction kept 5 bases outside the gene matches. CDR3 residues: CASSGGGTSYEQYF. The DNA for the CDR3 is TGTGCCAGCAGTGGGGGGGGGACTAGCTACGAGCAGTACTTC.

The chain carries TRBV6-6 and TRBJ2-7, with TRBD2 identical over 7 bases. The CDR3 covers 13 residues. CDR1 and CDR2 from the germline V gene are MNHNY and SVGAGI (reference sequence). V dropped 2 bases and J dropped 4; count of bases not matched to a gene: 2. The CDR3 reads CASSYEREYEQYF. The CDR3 bases are TGTGCCAGCAGTTACGAGCGGGAATACGAGCAGTACTTC.